These 30 T cell receptor beta chains were sequenced from one sample in a study of T cell responses to AZD1222 COVID-19 vaccine. The repertoire was sequenced with immunoSEQ multiplex PCR; TCRdb's copy has only in-frame clones and lacks some. The repertoire holds some 110,000 clones, with approximately 88% as singletons. This specimen was peripheral blood, taken on day 0 of AZD1222 vaccination. These receptors were taken from an adult in good health.

The table lists this clone with a few counts. The J gene is TRBJ2-1, the V gene TRBV19; D perhaps matches TRBD2 (6 bases). The V gene's germline CDR1 is LNHDA and CDR2 SQIVND (reference sequence). V gave up 4 bases and J gave up 16 bases, with 20 bases separating them. The CDR3 is made up of 13 amino acids. For the CDR3, the DNA is TGTGCCAGTAGTACGGGGGACGGCGGCATTCAATTCTTC. Translation: CASSTGDGGIQFF.

This rearrangement joins TRBV27 to TRBJ1-2; TRBD1 might be the D (6 bases). The V end was cut by 6 bases, the J end by 6 bases, with 17 bases between. The CDR3 totals 14 residues. Germline values: CDR1 MNHEY, CDR2 SMNVEV (reference sequence). CDR3 nucleotides: TGTGCCAGCAGACCATACTCGGGGGGCCATGGCTACACCTTC. Its protein product is CASRPYSGGHGYTF.

The chain carries TRBV27 and TRBJ1-2; D might be TRBD1 (6 bases). The V gene's germline CDR1 is MNHEY and CDR2 SMNVEV (reference sequence). The germline V and J ends were trimmed by 6 bases and 8 bases, with 19 bases remaining between them. This CDR3 spans 14 amino acids. The CDR3 DNA reads as TGTGCCAGCAGCCCGCGGACGGGGGGCATCGGCTACACCTTC. It yields the protein CASSPRTGGIGYTF.

CDR3 sequence: CASSSADRVQETQYF. In nucleotides, the CDR3 is TGTGCCAGCAGTTCAGCGGACAGAGTACAAGAGACCCAGTACTTC. The genes are TRBV27 and TRBJ2-5, with D possibly being TRBD1 (6 bases). This CDR3 region has 15 residues. Germline V gives CDR1 MNHEY, CDR2 SMNVEV (reference sequence). V lost 4 bases and J 2 bases, leaving 14 bases between the germline ends.

V gene TRBV19 combines with J gene TRBJ2-3; 8 nucleotides match TRBD2. Per the germline V gene, CDR1 is LNHDA and CDR2 is SQIVND (reference sequence). This CDR3 comprises 16 residues. J lost 1 base, V lost 0 bases, and 3 bases had no gene match. The CDR3, as DNA: TGTGCCAGTAGTATAGATAGCGGGATGGGCACAGATACGCAGTATTTT. Translation: CASSIDSGMGTDTQYF.

The rearrangement joins TRBV5-1 to TRBJ2-3, with D maybe TRBD1 (6 bases). Germline CDR1 SGHRS, CDR2 YFSETQ. The CDR3 loop spans 14 amino acids. Trimming took off 4 bases at V and 4 bases at J, with 13 bases between the two ends. In DNA, the CDR3 is TGCGCCAGCAGCGATTTACAGGGACCAGATACGCAGTATTTT. Translation gives CASSDLQGPDTQYF.

The chain couples TRBV5-4 to TRBJ1-6; D is ambiguous. Germline CDR1 reads SGHNT; CDR2 reads YYREEE (reference sequence). V shed 3 bases and J shed 7 bases, with 8 bases lying between them. The CDR3 has 13 amino acids. CDR3 bases: TGTGCCAGCAGCTCGGCCATAAATTCACCCCTCCACTTT. It is translated as CASSSAINSPLHF.

The V and J genes are TRBV6-5 and TRBJ2-3; D might be TRBD1 (6 bases). The CDR3 is 15 amino acids. Trimming removed 2 bases from V and 3 bases from J, with 12 bases in between. Germline-derived CDR1 and CDR2 are MNHEY and SVGAGI. This chain's CDR3 is CASSYGITGTDTQYF. CDR3 coding DNA: TGTGCCAGCAGTTACGGCATCACAGGGACAGATACGCAGTATTTT.

This clone was recorded only once. The V and J genes are TRBV28 and TRBJ2-2; a weak D match, TRBD2 (5 bases). The germline CDR1 and CDR2 sequences are MDHEN and SYDVKM. The CDR3 is 15 residues long. Trimming shortened V by 4 bases and J by 8 bases, and 17 bases separated the two germline ends. The CDR3 protein is CASSSFGVFTGELFF. The DNA of the CDR3 is TGTGCCAGCAGTTCGTTCGGGGTATTCACTGGGGAGCTGTTTTTT.

This clone was counted between two and nine times. V gene TRBV12-2 combines with J gene TRBJ1-1. TRBV12-2 represents a pseudogene. The CDR3 extends over 15 amino acids. DNA of the CDR3: TGTGCAAGTCGCTTTAATCCGGGTGTTTCGTCCCGGGCTTTCTTT. It specifies CASRFNPGVSSRAFF.

This chain's CDR3 is CASSSIHGEGNYGYTF. The CDR3 DNA sequence: TGTGCCAGCAGCTCCATTCATGGGGAAGGGAACTATGGCTACACCTTC. The gene calls are TRBV13 and TRBJ1-2, with unresolved D. V lost 4 bases to trimming and J lost 2 bases, with 17 bases between them. The CDR3 runs 16 residues. Germline V gene sequence: CDR1 PRHDT, CDR2 FYEKMQ (reference sequence).

The chain recombines TRBV6-5 with TRBJ1-4, with D possibly being TRBD1 (6 bases). There are 15 residues in the CDR3. The germline V gene has CDR1 MNHEY and CDR2 SVGAGI. V gave up 6 bases and J gave up 4 bases, with 15 bases separating them. The DNA of the CDR3 is TGTGCCAGCAGAACAGGGAGTCGCAATAATGAAAAACTGTTTTTT. This encodes CASRTGSRNNEKLFF.

This sequence joins TRBV7-8 and TRBJ1-2, with D perhaps matching TRBD1 (5 bases). CDR1 is SGHVS, CDR2 FQNEAQ, per germline. V shed 5 bases and J shed 8 bases, with 12 bases lying between them. The CDR3 is 12 residues long. DNA for the CDR3: TGTGCCAGCAGCCCTGGACATTTAGGCTACACCTTC. Protein: CASSPGHLGYTF.

This chain links TRBV2 with TRBJ2-3; TRBD2 is a possible D gene (7 bases). CDR1 is SNHLY, CDR2 FYNNEI, per germline. The CDR3 length is 15 residues. The V and J ends lost 2 bases and 8 bases respectively, with 17 bases between them. CDR3 nucleotide sequence: TGTGCCAGCAGTGAATGGGGGGGGGCCGAAGGTACGCAGTATTTT. It translates to CASSEWGGAEGTQYF.

The chain employs TRBV6-5 and TRBJ1-4; 9 positions agree with TRBD1. There are 15 residues in the CDR3. V lost 5 bases to trimming and J lost 6 bases; unmatched junction nucleotides: 7. In germline, CDR1 is MNHEY, CDR2 SVGAGI. CDR3 region: CASSRSGTGYEKLFF. As DNA, the CDR3 is TGTGCCAGCAGTCGTTCAGGGACAGGGTATGAAAAACTGTTTTTT.

The gene calls are TRBV7-2 and TRBJ2-3; 8 bases are shared with TRBD2. The germline V gene encodes CDR1 SGHTA and CDR2 FQGNSA. CDR3 length: 17 residues. V gave up 4 bases and J gave up 2 bases; unmatched junction bases: 11. Here the CDR3 reads CASSSRTSRPTTDTQYF. As DNA, the CDR3 is TGTGCCAGCAGCTCCCGGACTAGCCGGCCTACCACAGATACGCAGTATTTT.

This clone was counted a few times. The chain carries TRBV4-2 and TRBJ2-7; no reliable D call. V lost 4 bases and J 6 bases, leaving 10 bases between the germline ends. The length of the CDR3 is 12 residues. Germline CDR1 reads LGHNA; CDR2 reads YNFKEQ. In DNA form, the CDR3 reads TGTGCCAGCAGCCCCGTGCCTGGCGAGCAGTACTTC. Amino acids: CASSPVPGEQYF.

The chain carries TRBV9 and TRBJ2-1; no clear D. This CDR3 comprises 14 residues. Trimming left V 0 bases short and J 4 bases short, with 8 bases between. Germline CDR1 and CDR2: SGDLS and YYNGEE. In nucleotides, the CDR3 is TGTGCCAGCAGCGTAGGGAAGGATTACAATGAGCAGTTCTTC. It yields the protein CASSVGKDYNEQFF.

The chain carries TRBV3-1 (or the pseudogene TRBV3-2) and TRBJ1-1; D is possibly TRBD1 (6 bases). The ends were cut back, 1 base at V and 2 bases at J, with 14 bases in the middle. The germline V gene encodes CDR1 LGHDT and CDR2 YNNKEL (reference sequence). The CDR3 totals 16 residues. In DNA form, the CDR3 reads TGTGCCAGCAGCCAAGCTAAGAGGACAGCAAACACTGAAGCTTTCTTT. It is translated as CASSQAKRTANTEAFF.

The genes are TRBV9 and TRBJ2-3; D might be TRBD1 (7 bases). CDR1 is SGDLS, CDR2 YYNGEE, per germline. The CDR3 length is 17 residues. The ends were cut back, 4 bases at V and 2 bases at J, with 20 bases in the middle. This CDR3 reads CASSPRQGGGDTDTQYF. CDR3 DNA sequence: TGTGCCAGCAGCCCCAGACAGGGCGGAGGGGACACAGATACGCAGTATTTT. The full variable domain, rest sourced from reference TRBV9 and TRBJ2-3, is DSGVTQTPKHLITATGQRVTLRCSPRSGDLSVYWYQQSLDQGLQFLIQYYNGEERAKGNILERFSAQQFPDLHSELNLSSLELGDSALYFCASSPRQGGGDTDTQYFGPGTRLTVL.

The chain links TRBV5-1 to TRBJ1-5, with 7 bases fitting TRBD1. CDR3 length: 14 amino acids. The germline V gene has CDR1 SGHRS and CDR2 YFSETQ. V lost 4 bases and J lost 6; bases outside the gene matches: 7. The CDR3 reads CASSPGTVGQPQHF. DNA for the CDR3: TGCGCCAGCAGCCCCGGGACAGTAGGTCAGCCCCAGCATTTT.

The V gene is TRBV3-1 (or the pseudogene TRBV3-2), the J gene TRBJ2-5; D remains unclear. The ends were cut back, 6 bases at V and 6 bases at J, with 11 bases in the middle. This CDR3 spans 12 amino acids. Germline lookup yields CDR1 LGHDT and CDR2 YNNKEL (reference sequence). The CDR3 region is CASRAGRQTQYF. For the CDR3, the DNA is TGTGCCAGCAGGGCTGGACGCCAGACCCAGTACTTC.

The chain carries TRBV7-9 and TRBJ1-1; D is uncertain. V gave up 2 bases and J gave up 2 bases, with 6 bases separating them. This CDR3 has 13 amino acids. Per the germline V gene, CDR1 is SEHNR and CDR2 is FQNEAQ (reference sequence). The CDR3 sequence: CASSLSGNTEAFF. Written as DNA, the CDR3 is TGTGCCAGCAGCTTATCAGGAAACACTGAAGCTTTCTTT.

The chain recombines TRBV7-2 with TRBJ2-7; D perhaps matches TRBD1 (5 bases). The V gene lost 3 bases and the J gene lost 2 bases, with 8 bases spanning the gap. The CDR3 loop spans 13 amino acids. CDR1 is SGHTA, CDR2 FQGNSA, per germline. The CDR3 here is CASSFGAAYEQYF. The DNA for the CDR3 is TGTGCCAGCAGCTTTGGGGCAGCCTACGAGCAGTACTTC. Full variable domain (rest looked up from reference TRBV7-2 and TRBJ2-7): GAGVSQSPSNKVTEKGKDVELRCDPISGHTALYWYRQSLGQGLEFLIYFQGNSAPDKSGLPSDRFSAERTGGSVSTLTIQRTQQEDSAVYLCASSFGAAYEQYFGPGTRLTVT.

The chain has TRBV3-1 (or the pseudogene TRBV3-2) and TRBJ2-2; D is ambiguous. The CDR3 totals 19 residues. Germline CDR1 reads LGHDT; CDR2 reads YNNKEL (reference sequence). With 1 base removed from V and 5 bases from J, the gap between germline ends came to 23 bases. CDR3: CASSQGEHPASKPTGELFF. In DNA form, the CDR3 reads TGTGCCAGCAGCCAAGGTGAGCACCCGGCGAGTAAACCTACCGGGGAGCTGTTTTTT.

The rearrangement links TRBV19 to TRBJ2-7; 7 nucleotides match TRBD1. V shed 5 bases and J 5 bases; nucleotides not matched to a gene: 6. In germline, CDR1 is LNHDA, CDR2 SQIVND (reference sequence). The CDR3 has 13 amino acids. In DNA, the CDR3 is TGTGCCAGTAGTGGCCAGGGGGTCAACGAGCAGTACTTC. It is translated as CASSGQGVNEQYF. The full variable domain, rest sourced from reference TRBV19 and TRBJ2-7, is DGGITQSPKYLFRKEGQNVTLSCEQNLNHDAMYWYRQDPGQGLRLIYYSQIVNDFQKGDIAEGYSVSREKKESFPLTVTSAQKNPTAFYLCASSGQGVNEQYFGPGTRLTVT.

The rearrangement links TRBV19 to TRBJ1-1; maybe TRBD1 (5 bases). Trimming left V 4 bases short and J 4 bases short, with 16 bases between. CDR3 length equals 15 residues. Germline V gene sequence: CDR1 LNHDA, CDR2 SQIVND (reference sequence). For the CDR3, the DNA is TGTGCCAGTAGTAAAAGCCGCGGGGGGTCCACTGAAGCTTTCTTT. Translating gives CASSKSRGGSTEAFF.

The rearrangement joins TRBV5-6 to TRBJ1-3; D may be TRBD1 (6 bases). The ends were cut back, 4 bases at V and 2 bases at J, with 13 bases in the middle. Germline-derived CDR1 and CDR2 are SGHDT and YYEEEE. CDR3 size: 15 residues. CDR3 amino acids: CASSELDRTGNTIYF. As DNA, the CDR3 is TGTGCCAGCAGCGAACTGGACAGAACTGGAAACACCATATATTTT.

This chain links TRBV5-1 with TRBJ2-2; 8 nucleotides align to TRBD1. The CDR3 runs 16 residues. The junction had 11 bases not matched to a gene; V was cut back by 3 bases and J by 7 bases. Germline CDR1 is SGHRS and CDR2 is YFSETQ. The DNA for the CDR3 is TGCGCCAGCAGCTCAGCGACAGGGGTGGGGAGCGGGGAGCTGTTTTTT. Its translation is CASSSATGVGSGELFF.

This chain uses TRBV11-2 with TRBJ2-5; D gene ambiguous. CDR3 length: 13 amino acids. Germline CDR1 SGHAT, CDR2 FQNNGV. Trimming pared 2 bases from V and 9 bases from J, leaving 13 bases between. The CDR3 nucleotides read TGTGCCAGCAGCTTAATAGGTCGTGAAGCCCAGTACTTC. Translating it yields CASSLIGREAQYF.